Listed below are T cell receptor beta chains from one sample, sequenced in a study of blood T cell repertoires in COVID-19. Some clones are missing from TCRdb's copy, which holds only in-frame ones; the method was immunoSEQ multiplex PCR. The data show about 120,000 clones, with over 65% seen just once and 4.5% held by the top ten. The source material was peripheral blood. The receptors were gathered from a woman aged 70-85 years with acute or convalescent COVID-19. Each CDR3 is given with its conserved first and last residue. The D gene is left open where the match is weak. Only some rows state a clone size, as once, few, many or a class for expanded clones.

few	TRBJ2-7	NA	TRBV5-4	TGTGCCAGCAGCTTGGAACAGGTCTCCTACGAGCAGTACTTC	CASSLEQVSYEQYF
few	TRBJ2-7	NA	TRBV7-2	TGTGCCAGCAGCTTAAGCTATTCCGACGAGCAGTACTTC	CASSLSYSDEQYF
NA	TRBJ1-2	TRBD1	TRBV20-1	TGCAGTGCTAGTAGGGACAGCTATGGCTACACCTTC	CSASRDSYGYTF
NA	TRBJ1-1	TRBD1	TRBV7-9	TGTGCCAGCAGCTTATCACAGGGGGACACTGAAGCTTTCTTT	CASSLSQGDTEAFF
NA	TRBJ2-5	TRBD2	TRBV11-2	TGTGCCAGCAGCTTAAGTACTAGCGGGGGGGCCCGGGAGACCCAGTACTTC	CASSLSTSGGARETQYF
NA	TRBJ1-5	TRBD1	TRBV19	TGTGCCAGTAGCCCCGACAGGGGTCGGGGGAATCAGCCCCAGCATTTT	CASSPDRGRGNQPQHF
NA	TRBJ2-5	NA	TRBV5-6	TGTGCCAGCAGCTTGCGCTGGGCAGAGACCCAGTACTTC	CASSLRWAETQYF
NA	TRBJ1-3	TRBD1	TRBV15	TGTGCCACCAGCAGGGACAGGCTCTCTGGAAACACCATATATTTT	CATSRDRLSGNTIYF
once	TRBJ1-1	TRBD1	TRBV6-5	TGTGCCAGCAGGACAGGGTTGACTGAAGCTTTCTTT	CASRTGLTEAFF
few	TRBJ2-1	NA	TRBV4-1	TGCGCCAGCAGCCAACAGGCAGGGTACATCAATGAGCAGTTCTTC	CASSQQAGYINEQFF
NA	TRBJ2-3	NA	TRBV2	TGTGCCAGCAGCGTGGAGGGACAGTACGAACATTTT	CASSVEGQYEHF
NA	TRBJ1-4	NA	TRBV5-1	TGCGCCAGCAGCTTTCTAGGGGAAGGTAATGAAAAACTGTTTTTT	CASSFLGEGNEKLFF
NA	TRBJ2-7	TRBD2	TRBV5-6	TGTGCCAGCAGCTCTCTACTAGCGGGGGGCGGGAAGGTCTACGAGCAGTACTTC	CASSSLLAGGGKVYEQYF
NA	TRBJ1-1	TRBD1	TRBV6-5	TGTGCCGGACGACAGGGGATCGGGACTGAAGCTTTCTTT	CAGRQGIGTEAFF
NA	TRBJ2-4	TRBD1	TRBV3-1/TRBV3-2	TGTGCCAGCAGCTACAGGGGGACCAAAAACATTCAGTACTTC	CASSYRGTKNIQYF
NA	TRBJ1-6	TRBD1	TRBV7-2	TGTGCCAGCAGCTTACTTCCGACAGGGATGTATAATTCACCCCTCCACTTT	CASSLLPTGMYNSPLHF
NA	TRBJ1-6	NA	TRBV5-1	TGCGCCAGCAGCCCGGGACATAATAATTCACCCCTCCACTTT	CASSPGHNNSPLHF
NA	TRBJ2-5	TRBD2	TRBV7-2	TGTGCCAGCAGCGGGAGGGTGAACCCCGTGCAAGAGACCCAGTACTTC	CASSGRVNPVQETQYF
once	TRBJ2-5	NA	TRBV5-1	TGCGCCAGCAGCTTGCTGGGTCTATCGGCGGGGCAAGAGACCCAGTACTTC	CASSLLGLSAGQETQYF
NA	TRBJ2-1	NA	TRBV5-6	TGTGCCAGCAGCACTCCCGGGAGTTACAATGAGCAGTTCTTC	CASSTPGSYNEQFF
NA	TRBJ1-2	NA	TRBV20-1	TGCAGTGCTAGTGGGTCCGACAGTAACTATGGCTACACCTTC	CSASGSDSNYGYTF
NA	TRBJ2-1	NA	TRBV4-1	TGCGCCAGCAGCCAAGAAACAGGGCCCCATGAGCAGTTCTTC	CASSQETGPHEQFF
NA	TRBJ1-1	TRBD1	TRBV6-5	TGTGCCAGCAGGATCAGGGGGGACACTGAAGCTTTCTTT	CASRIRGDTEAFF
NA	TRBJ2-5	NA	TRBV10-3	TGTGCCATCAGTGGTGGGGGGGGCAAGACCCAGTACTTC	CAISGGGGKTQYF
NA	TRBJ1-1	TRBD1	TRBV3-1/TRBV3-2	TGTGCCAGCAGCCAAGTCCCCGGGACAGGGGACACTGAAGCTTTCTTT	CASSQVPGTGDTEAFF
NA	TRBJ2-7	TRBD2	TRBV11-2	TGTGCCAGCAGCCGCGGGACTAGCGTCTTCGAGCAGTACTTC	CASSRGTSVFEQYF
NA	TRBJ2-1	TRBD2	TRBV6-2/TRBV6-3	TGTGCCAGCAGTGACGACCGTAGCGGGGGGGCCAGAAATGAGCAGTTCTTC	CASSDDRSGGARNEQFF
NA	TRBJ1-6	NA	TRBV6-5	TGTGCCAGCAGTTACTCGAGTTCGGGGTTTGGTTCACCCCTCCACTTT	CASSYSSSGFGSPLHF
NA	TRBJ1-2	NA	TRBV20-1	TGCAGTGCTAGGGCCGCTTATGGCTACACCTTC	CSARAAYGYTF
NA	TRBJ1-6	TRBD1	TRBV5-1	TGCGCCAGCAGCGATGAGGGGGCGCGGGGTTCACCCCTCCACTTT	CASSDEGARGSPLHF
NA	TRBJ2-1	NA	TRBV20-1	TGCAGTGCTCGCGGATTGGATGAGCAGTTCTTC	CSARGLDEQFF
NA	TRBJ1-1	NA	TRBV29-1	TGCAGCGTTTTAGAGGTCCCCCTTTTAACTGAAGCTTTCTTT	CSVLEVPLLTEAFF
NA	TRBJ1-2	NA	TRBV7-2	TGTGCCAGCAGCCCCAGGGCTCTCAGCTATGGCTACACCTTC	CASSPRALSYGYTF
NA	TRBJ1-4	NA	TRBV11-3	TGTGCCAGCAGCCCCGAGCCGGGTCATGAAAAACTGTTTTTT	CASSPEPGHEKLFF
NA	TRBJ1-1	NA	TRBV5-1	TGCGCCAGCAGCTTGGGGCGCGGGGGGCCGAACACTGAAGCTTTCTTT	CASSLGRGGPNTEAFF
NA	TRBJ2-2	TRBD2	TRBV7-2	TGTGCCAGCAGCTTAAGCGGGGGGGCCACCGGGGAGCTGTTTTTT	CASSLSGGATGELFF
once	TRBJ1-6	TRBD1	TRBV27	TGTGCCAGCAGTTTATTAGGGACAGGGGATTCACCCCTCCACTTT	CASSLLGTGDSPLHF
few	TRBJ1-4	TRBD1	TRBV6-5	TGTGCCAGCAGTTACAGGGGGACAGGGAACGAAAAACTGTTTTTT	CASSYRGTGNEKLFF
once	TRBJ1-2	NA	TRBV12-3/TRBV12-4	TGTGCCAGCAGTCCCAGGGGCTATGGCTACACCTTC	CASSPRGYGYTF
NA	TRBJ2-5	TRBD1	TRBV7-2	TGTGCCAGCAGCTCACAGACAGGGTACCAAGAGACCCAGTACTTC	CASSSQTGYQETQYF
NA	TRBJ1-3	NA	TRBV29-1	TGCAGCTCTACGGGGGACTCTGGAAACACCATATATTTT	CSSTGDSGNTIYF
NA	TRBJ1-5	NA	TRBV3-1/TRBV3-2	TGTGCCAGCAGCCAATTACTGAGTCAGCCCCAGCATTTT	CASSQLLSQPQHF
NA	TRBJ1-6	NA	TRBV4-1	TGCGCCAGCAGCCAAGGCAACAGGGATAATTCACCCCTCCACTTT	CASSQGNRDNSPLHF
NA	TRBJ2-7	NA	TRBV12-5	TGTGCTAGTGGTTTAGGGCAGGGATCCTACGAGCAGTACTTC	CASGLGQGSYEQYF
NA	TRBJ1-2	TRBD1	TRBV5-8	TGTGCCAGCAGCCCCCGGGACAGGGTCTATGGCTACACCTTC	CASSPRDRVYGYTF
NA	TRBJ1-2	NA	TRBV6-6	TGTGCCAGCAGCCTCGACCAGGGATTCTATGGCTACACCTTC	CASSLDQGFYGYTF
NA	TRBJ1-6	TRBD1	TRBV5-1	TGCGCCAGCAGCTTGGAGTGGCAGGGGGCTTCCTCACCCCTCCACTTT	CASSLEWQGASSPLHF
few	TRBJ2-1	TRBD1	TRBV11-2	TGTGCCAGCAGCTTATGGTCAGGGGGCTACAATGAGCAGTTCTTC	CASSLWSGGYNEQFF
NA	TRBJ2-5	NA	TRBV7-2	TGTGCCAGCAGCAGAAGCGACCAAGAGACCCAGTACTTC	CASSRSDQETQYF
NA	TRBJ2-7	NA	TRBV6-5	TGTGCCAGCAGTTACGGCGGGACAGCCCTTTACGAGCAGTACTTC	CASSYGGTALYEQYF
NA	TRBJ2-1	TRBD2	TRBV18	TGTGCCAGCTCACCGCCTACCGTTCGGGGGGTCCAGTTCTTC	CASSPPTVRGVQFF
NA	TRBJ2-1	TRBD2	TRBV5-4	TGTGCCAGCAGTCCACCTAGCGGGGCCTACTCCTACAATGAGCAGTTCTTC	CASSPPSGAYSYNEQFF
NA	TRBJ2-3	NA	TRBV27	TGTGCCAGCAGTTTTTGGGGGCGCGAAGATACGCAGTATTTT	CASSFWGREDTQYF
once	TRBJ1-6	NA	TRBV28	TGTGCCAGCAGACTTTCTTATAATTCACCCCTCCACTTT	CASRLSYNSPLHF
NA	TRBJ1-1	NA	TRBV18	TGTGCCAGCTCACCACCGGGGCAGGGCGAAGCTTTCTTT	CASSPPGQGEAFF
NA	TRBJ1-3	TRBD1	TRBV9	TGTGCCAGCAGCGTAGGACAGGGGGCTGGAAACACCATATATTTT	CASSVGQGAGNTIYF
NA	TRBJ1-2	NA	TRBV12-3/TRBV12-4	TGTGCCACCCTAAGGGGTCTCTCCTATGGCTACACCTTC	CATLRGLSYGYTF
NA	TRBJ2-5	NA	TRBV7-2	TGTGCCAGCAGCTTAGTTTTTGCTGTGGGGAGAGAGACCCAGTACTTC	CASSLVFAVGRETQYF
NA	TRBJ1-6	NA	TRBV11-2	TGTGCCAGCAGCTTCGGTCAGGAACCCTCACCCCTCCACTTT	CASSFGQEPSPLHF
few	TRBJ1-3	NA	TRBV11-3	TGTGCCAGCAGCCTAAACCCCCAGGGATCTGGAAACACCATATATTTT	CASSLNPQGSGNTIYF